One sample yielded the 21 T cell receptor beta chains listed below, sequenced in a study of PD-1 blockade in classical Hodgkin lymphoma. The protocol was immunoSEQ multiplex PCR, while the TCRdb copy is restricted to in-frame clones and leaves out a portion. This sample has about 75,000 clones, with approximately 94% found just once. Following autologous stem cell transplantation, relapse occurred in every patient, and exposure to brentuximab vedotin varied. The sequences come from peripheral blood mononuclear cells (PBMCs), collected at baseline. Receptors originate from a human donor with classical Hodgkin lymphoma.

This clone was found once. This chain connects TRBV5-1 to TRBJ2-7; D might be TRBD1 or TRBD2, each matching 5 bases. This CDR3 has 13 amino acids. Germline assignment: CDR1 SGHRS and CDR2 YFSETQ. V was shortened by 4 bases and J by 1 base, with 9 bases between the two germline ends. In DNA form, the CDR3 reads TGCGCCAGCAGCATCGGGGCATCCTACGAGCAGTACTTC. This encodes CASSIGASYEQYF.

The rearrangement joins TRBV5-1 to TRBJ2-3, with D tentatively TRBD1 or TRBD2 (5 bases each). This CDR3 spans 15 amino acids. From germline, CDR1 is SGHRS and CDR2 YFSETQ. Trimming removed 1 base from V and 0 bases from J, with 9 bases in between. CDR3 in amino acids: CASSLTGASTDTQYF. CDR3 DNA: TGCGCCAGCAGCTTGACCGGGGCCAGCACAGATACGCAGTATTTT.

The rearrangement joins TRBV9 to TRBJ2-2; tentative D call: TRBD1 (6 bases). The CDR3 is 13 residues long. Deletions cut 0 bases from V and 6 bases from J, with 6 bases between. The germline gives CDR1 SGDLS, CDR2 YYNGEE. In DNA, the CDR3 is TGTGCCAGCAGCGTAGAGGGGGCCGGGGAGCTGTTTTTT. It is translated as CASSVEGAGELFF.

This clone was seen a handful of times. The V call is TRBV18, the J call TRBJ1-5; TRBD1 aligns across 11 bases. This CDR3 has 15 amino acids. The J segment lost 6 bases and the V segment lost 0 bases, leaving 1 base of the junction unmatched. Per germline, CDR1 KGHSH and CDR2 LQKENI. The CDR3 loop reads CASSPPGQGGQPQHF. CDR3 nucleotide sequence: TGTGCCAGCTCACCACCGGGACAGGGGGGTCAGCCCCAGCATTTT.

This rearrangement joins TRBV30 to TRBJ2-1; TRBD2 agrees at 8 bases. The CDR3 is 15 residues long. The V gene's germline CDR1 is GTSNPN and CDR2 SVGIG (reference sequence). V lost 0 bases to trimming and J lost 8 bases; unmatched junction nucleotides: 9. The CDR3 loop reads CAWSVSRGAAHEQFF. The CDR3 coding sequence is TGTGCCTGGAGTGTCTCGCGGGGGGCCGCCCATGAGCAGTTCTTC.

The chain uses TRBV15 and TRBJ1-5; D is perhaps TRBD1 (5 bases). The V end was cut by 0 bases, the J end by 2 bases, with 17 bases between. There are 18 residues in the CDR3. Germline V lookup: CDR1 LNHNV, CDR2 YYDKDF (reference sequence). CDR3 residues: CATSRDVRGGLGNQPQHF. The DNA of the CDR3 is TGTGCCACCAGCAGAGATGTAAGGGGCGGGTTGGGCAATCAGCCCCAGCATTTT.

The rearrangement links TRBV27 to TRBJ1-1; TRBD1 matches at 7 bases. The germline V gene encodes CDR1 MNHEY and CDR2 SMNVEV (reference sequence). The V gene end was trimmed by 5 bases and the J gene end by 5 bases; junction bases not matched to a gene: 5. This CDR3 spans 13 amino acids. CDR3 amino acids: CASSLIQGTEAFF. The DNA of the CDR3 is TGTGCCAGCAGTCTAATACAGGGGACTGAAGCTTTCTTT.

The chain recombines TRBV19 with TRBJ2-2; unclear D gene. Germline CDR1 reads LNHDA; CDR2 reads SQIVND (reference sequence). The CDR3 has 14 residues. The V and J ends lost 5 bases and 6 bases respectively, with 13 bases between them. The CDR3 spells CASSLDLGSGELFF. The CDR3 nucleotides read TGTGCCAGTAGTCTCGATCTAGGGTCCGGGGAGCTGTTTTTT. Complete variable domain (other parts from reference TRBV19 and TRBJ2-2): DGGITQSPKYLFRKEGQNVTLSCEQNLNHDAMYWYRQDPGQGLRLIYYSQIVNDFQKGDIAEGYSVSREKKESFPLTVTSAQKNPTAFYLCASSLDLGSGELFFGEGSRLTVL.

J is TRBJ2-2 and V is TRBV11-2; no clear D gene. Deletions cut 5 bases from V and 1 base from J, with 2 bases between. From germline, CDR1 is SGHAT and CDR2 FQNNGV. This CDR3 has 12 amino acids. The DNA for the CDR3 is TGTGCCAGCAGCATGAACACCGGGGAGCTGTTTTTT. It yields the protein CASSMNTGELFF.

The chain recombines TRBV28 with TRBJ2-3; weak D call: TRBD2 (6 bases). Trimming removed 4 bases from V and 2 bases from J, with 10 bases in between. Germline-derived CDR1 and CDR2 are MDHEN and SYDVKM. This CDR3 region has 14 residues. The chain's CDR3 is CASSSGGVTDTQYF. CDR3 bases: TGTGCCAGCAGTTCCGGGGGAGTCACAGATACGCAGTATTTT.

CDR3 amino acids: CASSPSVTGGTETQYF. CDR3 in DNA: TGCGCCAGCAGCCCATCCGTGACGGGGGGGACAGAGACCCAGTACTTC. The rearrangement uses TRBV5-1 and TRBJ2-5; 8 bases line up with TRBD2. The CDR3 has 16 residues. The J segment lost 4 bases and the V segment lost 4 bases, leaving 12 bases of the junction unmatched. Germline CDR1 and CDR2: SGHRS and YFSETQ.

This sequence joins TRBV19 and TRBJ1-1; D possibly corresponds to TRBD1 (6 bases). Germline V gene lookup returns CDR1 LNHDA and CDR2 SQIVND (reference sequence). The V end was cut by 6 bases, the J end by 4 bases, with 15 bases between. This CDR3 spans 14 amino acids. The CDR3 DNA reads TGTGCCAGTAGCTACGGGACAAAATCCACTGAAGCTTTCTTT. Its protein product is CASSYGTKSTEAFF.

This CDR3 reads CASSLQGNGYEQYF. In DNA, the CDR3 is TGTGCCAGCAGTTTACAGGGGAATGGGTACGAGCAGTACTTC. The V and J genes are TRBV27 and TRBJ2-7, with a possible D match to TRBD1 (6 bases). Trimming removed 2 bases from V and 4 bases from J, with 12 bases in between. The CDR3 covers 14 residues. CDR1 and CDR2 from the germline V gene are MNHEY and SMNVEV (reference sequence).

The chain joins TRBV5-1 to TRBJ1-3; no clear D. In germline, CDR1 is SGHRS, CDR2 YFSETQ. The CDR3 runs to 14 residues. V lost 0 bases, J lost 8 bases, and 12 bases lay in between. The CDR3 sequence: CASSLGPAPDTIYF. DNA for the CDR3: TGCGCCAGCAGCTTGGGGCCCGCGCCGGACACCATATATTTT.

The rearrangement joins TRBV7-3 to TRBJ2-7; tentative D call: TRBD1 (6 bases). This CDR3 spans 13 amino acids. The V and J ends lost 4 bases and 4 bases respectively, with 11 bases between them. The germline gives CDR1 SGHTA, CDR2 FQGTGA. CDR3 protein: CASSSSQGYEQYF. CDR3 coding DNA: TGTGCCAGCAGCTCTAGCCAGGGGTACGAGCAGTACTTC.

This chain links TRBV5-5 with TRBJ2-2; D not certain. Trimming left V 7 bases short and J 2 bases short, with 9 bases between. The CDR3 is made up of 13 amino acids. Looked up from germline, CDR1 is SGHKS and CDR2 is YYEKEE (reference sequence). CDR3 region: CASGPFNTGELFF. The CDR3 DNA reads TGTGCCAGCGGTCCGTTCAACACCGGGGAGCTGTTTTTT.

This clone appeared once. Within the sample, other DNA sequences also encode this same CDR3. The genes are TRBV20-1 and TRBJ2-3, with D uncertain. Germline V gives CDR1 DFQATT, CDR2 SNEGSKA (reference sequence). CDR3 length: 11 amino acids. Trimming took off 3 bases at V and 1 base at J, with 2 bases between the two ends. The CDR3 protein is CSARRTDTQYF. In DNA form, the CDR3 reads TGCAGTGCTAGGCGCACAGATACGCAGTATTTT.

The genes are TRBV6-4 and TRBJ2-1, with D perhaps matching TRBD1 or TRBD2 (6 bases each). The germline V gene has CDR1 MRHNA and CDR2 SNTAGT. Between the trimmed V and J ends, which lost 2 bases and 1 base, there was a span of 12 bases. This CDR3 region has 16 residues. The CDR3 loop reads CASSDLGGASYNEQFF. The CDR3 DNA sequence: TGTGCCAGCAGTGACCTGGGGGGCGCGTCCTACAATGAGCAGTTCTTC.

The chain has TRBV19 and TRBJ2-1, with 12 bases lining up with TRBD2. V was clipped by 10 bases and J by 5 bases; unmatched bases: 6. The CDR3 has 14 residues. Germline V lookup: CDR1 LNHDA, CDR2 SQIVND (reference sequence). CDR3 nucleotide sequence: TGTGCCACCTCGGGACTAGCGGGCCACAATGAGCAGTTCTTC. Translated, it gives CATSGLAGHNEQFF.

The rearrangement links TRBV30 to TRBJ2-7; TRBD2 matches at 7 bases. Germline trimming cut 0 bases from V and 6 bases from J; bases unmatched to any gene: 11. Germline CDR1 reads GTSNPN; CDR2 reads SVGIG (reference sequence). The CDR3 covers 15 residues. The CDR3 here is CAWSVGFAGVGEQYF. The CDR3 DNA reads as TGTGCCTGGAGTGTCGGCTTTGCGGGAGTAGGCGAGCAGTACTTC.

As for this clone: One end of the junction varies from germline; a read error may be responsible. The chain employs TRBV7-9 and TRBJ1-1; 10 nucleotides agree with TRBD1. Germline values: CDR1 SEHNR, CDR2 FQNEAQ (reference sequence). This CDR3 region has 13 residues. The CDR3 sequence: CASTLGQGVEAFF. The CDR3 nucleotides are TGTGCCAGCACCTTAGGACAGGGGGTTGAAGCTTTCTTT.